This T cell receptor (beta chain) came from a study of shared clonotypes between healthy human individuals. CDR3 length: 14 residues. V was pared by 8 bases and J by 8 bases, with 18 bases between. Germline-derived CDR1 and CDR2 are WSHSY and SAAADI. Execution of the assay was at deep level. Using immunoSEQ multiplex PCR, the repertoire was profiled, and TCRdb retains in-frame clones only, with some absent. The repertoire includes about 2.4 million clones, about 92% of them detected once, and roughly 0.14% sits in the top ten. The authors divided CD4+ cells into CD45RA+ naive and CD45RA-negative memory subsets.

The specimen sequenced was naive CD4+ T cells sorted from blood. Subset meaning: CD45RA+ positively selected. This receptor was identified in a young man in good health. The gene calls are TRBV10-2 and TRBJ2-2; the D gene is possibly TRBD2 (6 bases). CDR3 sequence (DNA): TGCGCCAGCTCAACGGGGGATAGAAGGGGGGAGCTGTTTTTT. It codes for CASSTGDRRGELFF.